The 14 T cell receptor beta chains given below trace back to one sample, sequenced in a study of T cell responses to AZD1222 COVID-19 vaccine. Assay used: immunoSEQ multiplex PCR; TCRdb lists only in-frame clones, some missing. The data hold about 130,000 clones, with approximately 93% observed a single time. Material: peripheral blood, obtained on day 0 of AZD1222 vaccination. The receptors originated from an adult in good health.

This chain connects TRBV14 to TRBJ2-7; D is uncertain. The CDR3 has 12 amino acids. Trimming stripped 4 bases from V and 6 bases from J, with 10 bases between. Per germline, CDR1 SGHDN and CDR2 FVKESK. Written as DNA, the CDR3 is TGTGCCAGCAGCCTTAATTTCGGCGAGCAGTACTTC. Amino acids: CASSLNFGEQYF. The full variable domain, with the rest looked up from reference TRBV14 and TRBJ2-7, is EAGVTQFPSHSVIEKGQTVTLRCDPISGHDNLYWYRRVMGKEIKFLLHFVKESKQDESGMPNNRFLAERTGGTYSTLKVQPAELEDSGVYFCASSLNFGEQYFGPGTRLTVT.

This chain joins TRBV3-1 (or the pseudogene TRBV3-2) and TRBJ2-1; unclear D gene. CDR1 is LGHDT and CDR2 is YNNKEL in the germline V gene (reference sequence). This CDR3 contains 16 residues. Trimming pared 0 bases from V and 0 bases from J, leaving 9 bases between. This CDR3 is CASSQDEWTSYNEQFF. As DNA, the CDR3 is TGTGCCAGCAGCCAAGATGAGTGGACCTCCTACAATGAGCAGTTCTTC.

The CDR3 here is CASSWWGYQPQHF. The CDR3 DNA is TGTGCCAGCAGTTGGTGGGGTTATCAGCCCCAGCATTTT. The chain joins TRBV28 to TRBJ1-5; no clear D gene. The CDR3 contains 13 residues. Germline V gives CDR1 MDHEN, CDR2 SYDVKM. Deletions cut 4 bases from V and 5 bases from J, with 9 bases between. Full variable domain (remainder filled in from reference TRBV28 and TRBJ1-5): DVKVTQSSRYLVKRTGEKVFLECVQDMDHENMFWYRQDPGLGLRLIYFSYDVKMKEKGDIPEGYSVSREKKERFSLILESASTNQTSMYLCASSWWGYQPQHFGDGTRLSIL.

The chain carries TRBV5-4 and TRBJ2-7; 7 bases map to TRBD2. Trimming at V came to 1 base and at J to 4 bases, leaving 11 bases not matched to a gene. This CDR3 is 16 amino acids long. Germline V lookup: CDR1 SGHNT, CDR2 YYREEE (reference sequence). The DNA of the CDR3 is TGTGCCAGCAGCTTGTTGGGGCGGGAGATGATATACGAGCAGTACTTC. Its protein product is CASSLLGREMIYEQYF.

The chain links TRBV2 to TRBJ2-3; D is uncertain. This CDR3 is 14 amino acids long. V was shortened by 7 bases and J by 8 bases, with 19 bases between the two germline ends. The germline V gene encodes CDR1 SNHLY and CDR2 FYNNEI. The CDR3 DNA follows: TGTGCCAGCAAAGTCGAGTACACCGCAGGTACGCAGTATTTT. Amino acids: CASKVEYTAGTQYF.

The rearrangement links TRBV11-2 to TRBJ1-4; D is undetermined. CDR3 length: 12 residues. From germline, CDR1 is SGHAT and CDR2 FQNNGV. V lost 5 bases to trimming and J lost 4 bases, with 5 bases between them. CDR3 sequence: CASSHNNEKLFF. In DNA form, the CDR3 reads TGTGCCAGCAGCCATAATAATGAAAAACTGTTTTTT.

This clone has just a few counts. The rearrangement uses TRBV10-3 and TRBJ2-1, with unresolved D. CDR3 length: 15 residues. In germline, CDR1 is ENHRY, CDR2 SYGVKD. Trimming took 3 bases from V and 3 from J, leaving 12 bases between them. CDR3 DNA sequence: TGTGCCATCAGTGACGGGCTGGGCGACTACAATGAGCAGTTCTTC. Encoded protein: CAISDGLGDYNEQFF.

The chain combines TRBV10-3 with TRBJ1-6; D is unclear. The V gene's germline CDR1 is ENHRY and CDR2 SYGVKD. The V gene lost 8 bases and the J gene lost 6 bases, with 11 bases spanning the gap. CDR3 length: 13 residues. CDR3 loop: CAIRWTSNSPLHF. CDR3 DNA sequence: TGTGCCATCCGATGGACGAGTAATTCACCCCTCCACTTT.

The chain carries TRBV6-2 or TRBV6-3 and TRBJ2-1, with 10 bases matching TRBD1. The CDR3 spans 14 residues. After removal of 4 bases from V and 15 bases from J, the junction contained 12 bases not matched to a gene. Per germline, CDR1 MNHEY and CDR2 SVGEGT. CDR3 sequence reads: CASSWDRGAPNPFF. CDR3 coding DNA: TGTGCCAGCAGTTGGGACAGGGGCGCTCCAAACCCGTTCTTC.

The V call is TRBV7-9, the J call TRBJ2-2; D not certain. Per the germline V gene, CDR1 is SEHNR and CDR2 is FQNEAQ (reference sequence). V was clipped by 11 bases and J by 3 bases, with 4 bases between them. The CDR3 contains 10 residues. In nucleotides, the CDR3 is TGTGCCCACGACACCGGGGAGCTGTTTTTT. Translation: CAHDTGELFF. The variable domain in full, completed from reference TRBV7-9 and TRBJ2-2, reads DTGVSQNPRHKITKRGQNVTFRCDPISEHNRLYWYRQTLGQGPEFLTYFQNEAQLEKSRLLSDRFSAERPKGSFSTLEIQRTEQGDSAMYLCAHDTGELFFGEGSRLTVL.

The rearrangement joins TRBV6-6 to TRBJ1-2; a weak D match, TRBD1 (6 bases). The CDR3 is 15 residues long. Germline V CDR1 and CDR2: MNHNY, SVGAGI (reference sequence). V lost 3 bases, J lost 5 bases, and 16 bases lay in between. Here the CDR3 DNA reads TGTGCCAGCAGTTATCGGGGGGCTAATCGGTATGGCTACACCTTC. Translating gives CASSYRGANRYGYTF.

The chain carries TRBV9 and TRBJ2-3; unclear D gene. Trimming stripped 4 bases from V and 2 bases from J, with 14 bases between. The germline V gene has CDR1 SGDLS and CDR2 YYNGEE. The CDR3 covers 15 residues. The CDR3 DNA reads TGTGCCAGCAGCTTTGGACGGTTTTCCACAGATACGCAGTATTTT. This gives the protein CASSFGRFSTDTQYF.

For this clone: Different DNA sequences within this sample yield the same CDR3. The chain couples TRBV18 to TRBJ1-1, with unresolved D. V lost 2 bases and J 0 bases, leaving 4 bases between the germline ends. CDR1 is KGHSH and CDR2 is LQKENI in the germline V gene. The CDR3 has 13 residues. This CDR3 is CASSPRVNTEAFF. The CDR3 coding sequence is TGTGCCAGCTCACCAAGGGTGAACACTGAAGCTTTCTTT.

The chain employs TRBV5-1 and TRBJ1-5; D possibly corresponds to TRBD1 (6 bases). The germline V and J ends were trimmed by 1 base and 3 bases, with 14 bases remaining between them. This CDR3 has 16 residues. Germline CDR1 reads SGHRS; CDR2 reads YFSETQ. This CDR3 reads CASSLNPRDTNQPQHF. CDR3 in DNA: TGCGCCAGCAGCTTGAACCCCCGGGACACCAATCAGCCCCAGCATTTT. Complete variable domain (other parts from reference TRBV5-1 and TRBJ1-5): KAGVTQTPRYLIKTRGQQVTLSCSPISGHRSVSWYQQTPGQGLQFLFEYFSETQRNKGNFPGRFSGRQFSNSRSEMNVSTLELGDSALYLCASSLNPRDTNQPQHFGDGTRLSIL.